This T cell receptor (beta chain) originates from a study of blood T cells in healthy people across ages. Together with a sample-barcoded 5' primer, a J-beta primer mix was included in a second PCR lasting about 7 to 11 cycles. A tag from a template-switch adaptor with 12 random nucleotides marked each cDNA molecule. TCRdb called the 5' RACE reads again in MiXCR, with one record for every CDR3 protein. The table lists fewer than 900,000 distinct CDR3 sequences, about 40% of them singletons. V gave up 7 bases and J gave up 2 bases; unmatched junction bases: 10. This CDR3 region has 16 residues. CDR1 and CDR2 from the germline V gene are ENHRY and SYGVKD.

The sequenced sample was blood. This sequence joins TRBV10-3 and TRBJ2-3; 9 positions agree with TRBD2. This TCR was recovered from an older woman in good health. In DNA form, the CDR3 reads TGTGCCATCAAGGGTAGCGGGGGATCTAACACAGATACGCAGTATTTT. Residues: CAIKGSGGSNTDTQYF.